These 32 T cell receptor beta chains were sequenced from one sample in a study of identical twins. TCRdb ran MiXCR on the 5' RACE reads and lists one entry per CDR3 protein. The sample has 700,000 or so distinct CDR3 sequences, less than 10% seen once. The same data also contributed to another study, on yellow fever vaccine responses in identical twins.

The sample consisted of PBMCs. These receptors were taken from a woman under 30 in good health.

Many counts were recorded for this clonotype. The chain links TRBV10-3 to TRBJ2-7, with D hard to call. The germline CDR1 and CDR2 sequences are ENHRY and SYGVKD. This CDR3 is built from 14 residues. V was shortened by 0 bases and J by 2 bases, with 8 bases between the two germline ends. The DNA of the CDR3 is TGTGCCATCAGTGAGTCCGGGCAAGCCTACGAGCAGTACTTC. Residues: CAISESGQAYEQYF.

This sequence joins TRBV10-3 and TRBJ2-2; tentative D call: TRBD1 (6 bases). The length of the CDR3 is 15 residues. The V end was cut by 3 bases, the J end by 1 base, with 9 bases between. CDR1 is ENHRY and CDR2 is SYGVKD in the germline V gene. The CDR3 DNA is TGTGCCATCAGTGAAGGCAGGGGGAACACCGGGGAGCTGTTTTTT. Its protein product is CAISEGRGNTGELFF.

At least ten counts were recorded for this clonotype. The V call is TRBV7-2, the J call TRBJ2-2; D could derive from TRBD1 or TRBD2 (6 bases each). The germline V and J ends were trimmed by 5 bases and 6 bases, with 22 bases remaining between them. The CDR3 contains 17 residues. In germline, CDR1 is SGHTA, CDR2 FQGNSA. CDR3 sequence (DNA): TGTGCCAGCAGCCCGACAGGATTGGAGGGATGGGCCGGGGAGCTGTTTTTT. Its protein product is CASSPTGLEGWAGELFF.

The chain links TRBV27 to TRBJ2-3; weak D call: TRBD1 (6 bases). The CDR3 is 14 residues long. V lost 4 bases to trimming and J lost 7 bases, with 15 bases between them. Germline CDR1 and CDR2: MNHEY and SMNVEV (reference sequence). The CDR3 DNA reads TGTGCCAGCAGTTCGCGGACAGAAAACCATACGCAGTATTTT. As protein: CASSSRTENHTQYF.

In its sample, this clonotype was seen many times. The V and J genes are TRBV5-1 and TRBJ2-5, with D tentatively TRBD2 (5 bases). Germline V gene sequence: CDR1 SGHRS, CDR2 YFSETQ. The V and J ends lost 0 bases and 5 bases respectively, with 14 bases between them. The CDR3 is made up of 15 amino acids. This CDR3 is CASSLALAPGETQYF. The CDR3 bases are TGCGCCAGCAGCTTGGCCTTGGCCCCGGGGGAGACCCAGTACTTC.

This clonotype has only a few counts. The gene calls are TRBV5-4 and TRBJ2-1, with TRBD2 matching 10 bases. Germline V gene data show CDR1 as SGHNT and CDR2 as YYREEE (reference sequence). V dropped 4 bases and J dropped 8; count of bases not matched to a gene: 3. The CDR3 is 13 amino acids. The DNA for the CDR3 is TGTGCCAGCAGCACTAGCGGGAAGGATGAGCAGTTCTTC. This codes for CASSTSGKDEQFF. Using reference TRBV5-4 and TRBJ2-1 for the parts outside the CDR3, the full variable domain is ETGVTQSPTHLIKTRGQQVTLRCSSQSGHNTVSWYQQALGQGPQFIFQYYREEENGRGNFPPRFSGLQFPNYSSELNVNALELDDSALYLCASSTSGKDEQFFGPGTRLTVL.

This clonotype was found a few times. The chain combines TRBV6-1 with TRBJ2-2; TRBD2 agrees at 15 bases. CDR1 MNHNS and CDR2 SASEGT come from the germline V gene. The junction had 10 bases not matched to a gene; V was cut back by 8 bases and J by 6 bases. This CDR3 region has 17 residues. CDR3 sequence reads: CASGGLAGGRDAGELFF. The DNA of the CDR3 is TGTGCCAGCGGGGGACTAGCGGGGGGCCGGGACGCCGGGGAGCTGTTTTTT.

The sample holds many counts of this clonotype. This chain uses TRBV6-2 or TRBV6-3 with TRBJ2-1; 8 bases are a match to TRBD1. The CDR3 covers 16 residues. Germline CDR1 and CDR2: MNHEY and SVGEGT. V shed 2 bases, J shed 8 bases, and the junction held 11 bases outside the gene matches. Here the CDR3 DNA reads TGTGCCAGCAGTTACACCCAAGGACAGGGTATGGATGAGCAGTTCTTC. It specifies CASSYTQGQGMDEQFF.

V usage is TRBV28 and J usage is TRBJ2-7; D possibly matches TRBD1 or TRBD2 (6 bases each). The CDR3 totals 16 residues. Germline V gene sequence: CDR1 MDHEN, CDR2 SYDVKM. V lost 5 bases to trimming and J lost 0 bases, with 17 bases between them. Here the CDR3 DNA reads TGTGCCAGCAGTGTTCGGGGGCAGGGGAGCTCCTACGAGCAGTACTTC. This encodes CASSVRGQGSSYEQYF.

The CDR3 coding sequence is TGCAGCGTTGCGGGGGTTCCCTATGGCTACACCTTC. Encoded protein: CSVAGVPYGYTF. The chain combines TRBV29-1 with TRBJ1-2, with D perhaps matching TRBD1 (5 bases). This CDR3 has 12 amino acids. Germline CDR1 SQVTM, CDR2 ANQGSEA. Trimming took off 4 bases at V and 4 bases at J, with 10 bases between the two ends. The full variable domain, with the rest looked up from reference TRBV29-1 and TRBJ1-2, is SAVISQKPSRDICQRGTSLTIQCQVDSQVTMMFWYRQQPGQSLTLIATANQGSEATYESGFVIDKFPISRPNLTFSTLTVSNMSPEDSSIYLCSVAGVPYGYTFGSGTRLTVV.

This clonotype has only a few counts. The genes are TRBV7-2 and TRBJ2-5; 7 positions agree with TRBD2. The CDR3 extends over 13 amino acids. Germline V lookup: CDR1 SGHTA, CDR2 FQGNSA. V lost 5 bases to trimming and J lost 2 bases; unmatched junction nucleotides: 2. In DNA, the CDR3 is TGTGCCAGCAGCGAGGGACTACAAGAGACCCAGTACTTC. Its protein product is CASSEGLQETQYF.

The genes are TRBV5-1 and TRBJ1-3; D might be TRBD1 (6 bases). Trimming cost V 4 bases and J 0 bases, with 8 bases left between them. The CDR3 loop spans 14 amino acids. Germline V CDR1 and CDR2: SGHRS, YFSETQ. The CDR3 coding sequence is TGCGCCAGCAGCGTGGACAGCTCTGGAAACACCATATATTTT. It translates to CASSVDSSGNTIYF. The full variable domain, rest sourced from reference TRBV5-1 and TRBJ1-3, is KAGVTQTPRYLIKTRGQQVTLSCSPISGHRSVSWYQQTPGQGLQFLFEYFSETQRNKGNFPGRFSGRQFSNSRSEMNVSTLELGDSALYLCASSVDSSGNTIYFGEGSWLTVV.

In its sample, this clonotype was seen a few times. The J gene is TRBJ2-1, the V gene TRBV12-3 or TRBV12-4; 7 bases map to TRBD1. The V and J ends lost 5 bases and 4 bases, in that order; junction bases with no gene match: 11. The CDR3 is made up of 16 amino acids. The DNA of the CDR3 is TGTGCCAGCAGTGAACGCCTACAGGGGATATACAATGAGCAGTTCTTC. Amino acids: CASSERLQGIYNEQFF.

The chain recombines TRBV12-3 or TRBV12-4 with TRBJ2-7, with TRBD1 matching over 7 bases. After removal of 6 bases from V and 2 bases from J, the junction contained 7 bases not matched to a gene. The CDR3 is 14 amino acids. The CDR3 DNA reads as TGTGCCAGCAGAGGGACGGGACAGCCCTACGAGCAGTACTTC. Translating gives CASRGTGQPYEQYF.

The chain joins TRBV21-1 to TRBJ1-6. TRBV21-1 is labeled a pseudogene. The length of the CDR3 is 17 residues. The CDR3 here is CASSKVSGYMANSPLHF. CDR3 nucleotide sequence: TGTGCCAGCAGCAAAGTTAGCGGATATATGGCTAATTCACCCCTCCACTTT.

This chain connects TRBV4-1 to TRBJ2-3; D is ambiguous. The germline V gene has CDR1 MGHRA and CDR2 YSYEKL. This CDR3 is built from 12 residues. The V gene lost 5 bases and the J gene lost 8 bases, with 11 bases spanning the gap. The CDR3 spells CASSSPVGTQYF. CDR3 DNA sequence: TGCGCCAGCAGCTCTCCGGTGGGTACGCAGTATTTT.

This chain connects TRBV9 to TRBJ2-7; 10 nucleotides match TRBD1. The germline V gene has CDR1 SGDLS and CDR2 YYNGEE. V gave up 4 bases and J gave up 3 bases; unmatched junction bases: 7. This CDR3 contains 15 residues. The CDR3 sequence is CASSRRDRGNYEQYF. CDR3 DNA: TGTGCCAGCAGCCGTCGGGACAGGGGAAACTACGAGCAGTACTTC. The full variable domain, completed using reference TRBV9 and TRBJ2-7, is DSGVTQTPKHLITATGQRVTLRCSPRSGDLSVYWYQQSLDQGLQFLIQYYNGEERAKGNILERFSAQQFPDLHSELNLSSLELGDSALYFCASSRRDRGNYEQYFGPGTRLTVT.

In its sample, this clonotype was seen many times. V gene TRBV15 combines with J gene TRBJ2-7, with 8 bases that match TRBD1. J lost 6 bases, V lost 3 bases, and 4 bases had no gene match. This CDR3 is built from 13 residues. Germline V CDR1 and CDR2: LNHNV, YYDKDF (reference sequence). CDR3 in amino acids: CATSSFTGGEQYF. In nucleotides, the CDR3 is TGTGCCACCAGCAGCTTTACAGGGGGCGAGCAGTACTTC.

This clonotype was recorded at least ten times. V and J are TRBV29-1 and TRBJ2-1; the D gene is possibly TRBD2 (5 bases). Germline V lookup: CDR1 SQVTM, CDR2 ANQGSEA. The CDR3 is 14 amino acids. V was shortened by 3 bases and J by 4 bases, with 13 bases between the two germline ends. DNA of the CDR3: TGCAGCGTTGACGTGGCGGGCCTTTACAATGAGCAGTTCTTC. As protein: CSVDVAGLYNEQFF.

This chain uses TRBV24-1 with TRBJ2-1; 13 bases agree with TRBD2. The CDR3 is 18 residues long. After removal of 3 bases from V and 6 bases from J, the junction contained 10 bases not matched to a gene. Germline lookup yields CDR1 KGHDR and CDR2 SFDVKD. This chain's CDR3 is CATSDPSGTSGTINEQFF. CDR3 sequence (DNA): TGTGCCACCAGTGATCCATCGGGGACTAGCGGGACTATCAATGAGCAGTTCTTC.

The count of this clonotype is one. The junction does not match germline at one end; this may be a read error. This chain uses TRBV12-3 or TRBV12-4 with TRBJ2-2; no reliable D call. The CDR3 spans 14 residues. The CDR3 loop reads CVSTIRTNTGELFF. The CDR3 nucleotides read TGTGTCAGCACCATAAGAACGAACACCGGGGAGCTGTTTTTT.

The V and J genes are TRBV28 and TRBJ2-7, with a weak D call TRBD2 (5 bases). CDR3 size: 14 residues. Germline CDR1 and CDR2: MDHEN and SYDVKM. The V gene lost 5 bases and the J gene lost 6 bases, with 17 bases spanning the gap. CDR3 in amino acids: CASSPIPVRAEQYF. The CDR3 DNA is TGTGCCAGCAGTCCCATACCCGTGAGGGCCGAGCAGTACTTC.

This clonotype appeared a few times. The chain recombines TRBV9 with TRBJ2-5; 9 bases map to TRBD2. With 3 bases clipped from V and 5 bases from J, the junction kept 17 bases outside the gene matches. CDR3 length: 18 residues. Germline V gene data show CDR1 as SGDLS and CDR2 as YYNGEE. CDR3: CASSEHFGTSGRYETQYF. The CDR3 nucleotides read TGTGCCAGCAGCGAACACTTCGGGACAAGCGGGAGGTACGAGACCCAGTACTTC.

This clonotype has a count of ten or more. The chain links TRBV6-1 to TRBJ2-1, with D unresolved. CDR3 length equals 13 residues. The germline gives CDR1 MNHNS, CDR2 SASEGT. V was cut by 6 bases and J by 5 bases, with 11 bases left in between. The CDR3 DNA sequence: TGTGCCAGCAGGGAGACCAACAACAATGAGCAGTTCTTC. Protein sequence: CASRETNNNEQFF.

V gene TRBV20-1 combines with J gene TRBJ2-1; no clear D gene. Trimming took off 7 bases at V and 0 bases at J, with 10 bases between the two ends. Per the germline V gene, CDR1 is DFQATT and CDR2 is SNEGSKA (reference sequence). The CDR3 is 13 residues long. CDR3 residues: CSVSRSSYNEQFF. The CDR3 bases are TGCAGTGTTAGCCGCAGCTCCTACAATGAGCAGTTCTTC.

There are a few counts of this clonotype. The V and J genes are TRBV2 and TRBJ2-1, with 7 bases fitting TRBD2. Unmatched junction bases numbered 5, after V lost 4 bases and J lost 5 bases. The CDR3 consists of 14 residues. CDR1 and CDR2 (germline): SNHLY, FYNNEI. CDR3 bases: TGTGCCAGCAGTGCCCGGGGGACTAACAATGAGCAGTTCTTC. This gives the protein CASSARGTNNEQFF. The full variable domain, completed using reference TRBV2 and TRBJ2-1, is EPEVTQTPSHQVTQMGQEVILRCVPISNHLYFYWYRQILGQKVEFLVSFYNNEISEKSEIFDDQFSVERPDGSNFTLKIRSTKLEDSAMYFCASSARGTNNEQFFGPGTRLTVL.

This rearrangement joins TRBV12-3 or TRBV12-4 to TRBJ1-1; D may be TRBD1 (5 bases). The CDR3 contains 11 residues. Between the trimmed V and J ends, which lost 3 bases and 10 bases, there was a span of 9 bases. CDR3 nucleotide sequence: TGTGCCAGCAGTTTTAACGGGGGAGCTTTCTTT. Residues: CASSFNGGAFF.

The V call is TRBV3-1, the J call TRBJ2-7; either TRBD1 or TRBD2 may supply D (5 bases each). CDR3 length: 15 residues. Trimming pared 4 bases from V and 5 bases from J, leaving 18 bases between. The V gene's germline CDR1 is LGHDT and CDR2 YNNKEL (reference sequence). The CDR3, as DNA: TGTGCCAGCAGCCCTCTCATAACAGGAGGCCACGAGCAGTACTTC. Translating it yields CASSPLITGGHEQYF.

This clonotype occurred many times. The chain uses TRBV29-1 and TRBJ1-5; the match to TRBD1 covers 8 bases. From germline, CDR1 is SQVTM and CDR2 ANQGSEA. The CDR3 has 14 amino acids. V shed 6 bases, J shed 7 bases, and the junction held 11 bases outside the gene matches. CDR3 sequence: CSVEDREGGQPQHF. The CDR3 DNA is TGCAGCGTGGAGGACAGGGAAGGGGGCCAGCCCCAGCATTTT.

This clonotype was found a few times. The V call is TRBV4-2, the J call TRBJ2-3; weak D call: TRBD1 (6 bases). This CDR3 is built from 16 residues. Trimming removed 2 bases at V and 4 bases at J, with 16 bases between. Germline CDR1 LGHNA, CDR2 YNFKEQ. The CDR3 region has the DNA TGTGCCAGCAGCCAAATACAGGACAGATTCTCAGATACGCAGTATTTT. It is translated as CASSQIQDRFSDTQYF.

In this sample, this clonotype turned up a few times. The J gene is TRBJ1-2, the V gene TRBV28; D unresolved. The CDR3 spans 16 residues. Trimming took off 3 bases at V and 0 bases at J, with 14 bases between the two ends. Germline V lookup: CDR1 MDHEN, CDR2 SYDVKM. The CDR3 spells CASSLIGSKANYGYTF. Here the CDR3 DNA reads TGTGCCAGCAGTTTGATAGGGTCAAAAGCTAACTATGGCTACACCTTC.

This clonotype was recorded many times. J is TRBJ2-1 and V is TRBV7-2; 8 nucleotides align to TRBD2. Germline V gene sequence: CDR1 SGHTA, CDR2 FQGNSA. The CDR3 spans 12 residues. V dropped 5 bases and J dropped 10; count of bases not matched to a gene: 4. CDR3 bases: TGTGCCAGCAGCCCAGCGGGGGAGGAGCAGTTCTTC. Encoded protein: CASSPAGEEQFF.